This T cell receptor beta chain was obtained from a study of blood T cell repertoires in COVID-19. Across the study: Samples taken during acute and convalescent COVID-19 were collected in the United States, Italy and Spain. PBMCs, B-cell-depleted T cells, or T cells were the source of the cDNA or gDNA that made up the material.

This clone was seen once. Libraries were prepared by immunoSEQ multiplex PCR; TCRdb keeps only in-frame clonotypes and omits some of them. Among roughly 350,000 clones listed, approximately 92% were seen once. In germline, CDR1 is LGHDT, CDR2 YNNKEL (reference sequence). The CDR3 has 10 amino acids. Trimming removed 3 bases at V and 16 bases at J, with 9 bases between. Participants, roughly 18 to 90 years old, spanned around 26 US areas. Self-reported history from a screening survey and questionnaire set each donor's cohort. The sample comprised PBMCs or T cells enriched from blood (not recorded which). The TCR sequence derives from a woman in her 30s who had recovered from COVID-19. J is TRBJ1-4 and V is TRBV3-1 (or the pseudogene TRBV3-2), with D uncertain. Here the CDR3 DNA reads TGTGCCAGCAGCCACCTAATTTCGTTTTTT. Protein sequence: CASSHLISFF.